This TCR beta chain was identified during a study of blood T cell repertoires in COVID-19. Study overall: Specimens from acute and convalescent COVID-19 originated in the United States, Italy and Spain. Sample material is recorded as cDNA or gDNA derived from T cells, B-cell-depleted T cells, or PBMCs.

This clone appeared once. Cohorts were determined from participant-reported clinical history. Recovery meant two consecutive negative NP/OP PCR tests, professional clearance, or resolved symptoms. CDR1 and CDR2 (germline): SGHRS, YFSETQ. The CDR3 is 15 residues long. V trimming: 0 bases; J trimming: 2 bases; junction bases outside the gene matches: 2. This table comes from immunoSEQ multiplex PCR, and its TCRdb copy is limited to in-frame clones, with some not included. The data show hundreds of thousands of clones, over 75% seen once. The sequencing input was PBMCs or T cells enriched from blood (not recorded which). The TCR comes from a woman aged 40 to 50 who had recovered from COVID-19. The chain links TRBV5-1 to TRBJ2-7, with 10 bases lining up with TRBD1. The CDR3 sequence: CASSLGGTGAYEQYF. The CDR3 DNA sequence: TGCGCCAGCAGCTTGGGTGGGACAGGGGCCTACGAGCAGTACTTC.